This T cell receptor beta chain comes out of a study of T cells in Graves' hyperthyroidism and ophthalmopathy (dated by TCRdb to 2018 to 2020). With respect to the entire study: Peripheral blood samples were taken at the time of initial diagnosis, prior to any treatment. In addition, the study compared T-cell repertoires in thyroid tissue and in blood from five to seven Graves' hyperthyroidism patients. After blood sampling, hyperthyroidism patients were treated with methimazole at a starting dose of 30 mg daily, and ophthalmopathy patients were treated with high-dose intravenous methylprednisolone. Prospective prediction of ophthalmopathy was tested in an independent validation cohort consisting of fewer than 20 hyperthyroidism patients and about 17 patients who later progressed to ophthalmopathy. A discovery cohort of about a hundred patients, about 43 with Graves' ophthalmopathy and about 58 with stable Graves' hyperthyroidism, was used to find distinguishing TCR V-J signatures. The approximately 98 discovery patients were randomly divided into training and test sets at a 7:3 ratio. The paper reports TCR Vbeta CDR3 sequencing of 130 to 150 peripheral blood samples: some 41 ophthalmopathy, under 80 hyperthyroidism and approximately 17 progressor patients.

In the case of this clonotype: It has no known antigen specificity. No much larger clonotype is one base removed from it; base qualities were not supplied.

A patient counted as having stable Graves' hyperthyroidism if no progression to ophthalmopathy occurred over 18 months of follow-up. The hyperthyroidism patients were between 18 and 65 years old and newly diagnosed, with a disease duration of less than 2 months. The study excluded patients with uncontrolled infections, other autoimmune diseases, pregnancy or lactation. Diagnoses were based on clinical symptoms, serum thyroxine and TRAb, thyroid ultrasound and orbital computed tomography. Ficoll-Paque density gradient centrifugation was used to isolate PBMCs from around 10 ml of fresh peripheral blood. Total RNA was extracted using Trizol reagent, and RNA quality was assessed on an Agilent 2100 Bioanalyzer. Amplification of TCR beta CDR3 regions was carried out from RNA transcripts. The first round of RT-PCR for the TCR CDR3 was performed with the HTBI primer set and the Qiagen OneStep RT-PCR kit. The libraries were constructed in a second round of multiplex PCR and then size-selected and purified. Libraries were sequenced paired-end with 100 bp reads on an Illumina HiSeq2000. In the source study's methods: SOAPnuke was used to process the raw data, with reads discarded if the reads contained adapters or uncalled bases, had a mean Phred below 15, or lacked an exact constant-primer or identifier match. COPE v1.2.5 was used to merge high-quality paired reads, and clonotypes were defined as unique nucleotide sequences. MiTCR v1.1 was used to align clonotypes to the IMGT TRBV, TRBD and TRBJ reference segments. Analysis was restricted to V-J combinations with a frequency above 0.0001, which covered just over 98% of repertoires. The TCS score was defined as F50 (clonal expansion) divided by E x V (chaos), with BLOSUM62-based TCRdist calculated between CDR3 peptides within each V-J. Welch's t-statistics and random forest reduced 450 to 600 V-J features to 13, which were used in a naive Bayes classifier (R e1071). The Morisita-Horn index was used to measure how similar the thyroid and blood repertoires were. Through fastp at Q25 and MiXCR, TCRdb rebuilt clones from the public reads, retaining in-frame beta chains. Each record represents a unique CDR3 protein, reported with the most common genes and DNA among its rows. For this entry, the V and J calls and clone size follow TCRdb and not the study's own pipeline. For this sample the table gives roughly 840,000 distinct CDR3 sequences, of which more than 30% were detected only once. 7% to 10% of the sample is in the top ten clones.

What the research found in general, with its limitations: Sample size was not statistically predetermined, and investigators were not blinded to group allocation. In validation, the model predicted progression to ophthalmopathy with approximately 71% sensitivity and 72% to 85% specificity, a median of about 6 months before onset. Blood samples also contained most of the expanded thyroid clonotypes (frequency above 0.001), which suggests that blood repertoires may reflect thyroid immune responses. A model built on a 13 V-J signature distinguished ophthalmopathy from stable hyperthyroidism, reaching about 88% sensitivity and 81.08% specificity in cross-validation and 80%/75% in testing.

The germline ends are 8 bases apart after V is trimmed by 1 base and J by 7 bases. The CDR3 covers 13 residues, taking in both the cysteine and the phenylalanine. The entry retains the CDR3 DNA only, 39 bases that are in frame from base 1. CDR1 and CDR2 were assigned from the germline V gene as SGHAT and FQNNGV. The rearrangement combines TRBV11-2 with TRBJ2-1, with no confident D gene call. The receptor was isolated from a man younger than 35 with Graves' hyperthyroidism. Sequencing input: blood. The DNA reads TGTGCCAGCAGCTTAGGGCCGCCGAATGAGCAGTTCTTC. This yields the protein CASSLGPPNEQFF.